This TCR beta chain was documented in a study of radiation and T cells in renal cell carcinoma. Findings of the study overall: Irradiated tumors had higher TCR clonality than control tumors.

Comment on this clone: Its specificity is not known.

Treatment given: 15 Gy SBRT to primary tumor, nephrectomy 4 weeks later. Nephrectomy followed 15 Gy stereotactic body radiation by 4 weeks. The patient's renal cell carcinoma had clear cell pathology. V was clipped by 5 bases and J by 2 bases, with 10 bases between them. The CDR3 extends over 14 amino acids. In germline, CDR1 is SGHVS, CDR2 FNYEAQ. The method was immunoSEQ multiplex PCR; TCRdb's version includes in-frame clones alone and lacks a portion of them. The sample holds about 22,000 clones; around 46% are singletons and the top ten take 16%. The chain is built from TRBV7-6 and TRBJ1-5, with D unresolved. The sequences come from tumor tissue, collected from a patient whose treatment included radiotherapy and nephrectomy. The TCR comes from a woman aged 45-60 years with renal cell carcinoma. CDR3 amino acids: CASSPRLGNQPQHF. Here the CDR3 DNA reads TGTGCCAGCAGCCCGCGACTTGGCAATCAGCCCCAGCATTTT.